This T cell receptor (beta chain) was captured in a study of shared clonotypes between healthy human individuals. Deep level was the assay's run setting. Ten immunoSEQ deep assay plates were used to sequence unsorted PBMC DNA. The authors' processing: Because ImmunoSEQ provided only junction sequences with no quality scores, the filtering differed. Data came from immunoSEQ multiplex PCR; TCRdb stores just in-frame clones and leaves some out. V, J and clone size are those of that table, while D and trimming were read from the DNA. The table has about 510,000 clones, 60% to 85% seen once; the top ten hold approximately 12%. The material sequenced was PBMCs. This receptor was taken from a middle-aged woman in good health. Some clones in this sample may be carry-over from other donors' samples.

The CDR3 DNA is TGTGCCAGCAGCCCCTCGAACTTCGAGCAGTTCTTC. It specifies CASSPSNFEQFF. This chain uses TRBV7-8 with TRBJ2-1; D unresolved. The germline V gene has CDR1 SGHVS and CDR2 FQNEAQ. V was pared by 5 bases and J by 10 bases, with 12 bases between. The CDR3 is 12 amino acids.